These T cell receptor beta chains were read from a single sample in a study of T cells in Graves' hyperthyroidism and ophthalmopathy. One entry per CDR3 protein results from TCRdb running MiXCR on the multiplex PCR reads. Here the sample spans about 360,000 distinct CDR3 sequences, approximately 13% being singletons. The sequenced sample consisted of blood. All receptors derive from a young woman with Graves' hyperthyroidism. The CDR3 runs from the conserved cysteine through the conserved F or W. The size of a clone is reported for some rows only, either as once, few or many, or as a class for expanded clones.

j_gene: TRBJ1-5; abundance: many; len: 13; v_gene: TRBV28; CDR3aa: CASRLYQGQPQHF
j_gene: TRBJ2-7; abundance: many; len: 15; v_gene: TRBV20-1; CDR3aa: CSARDLVANGYEQYF
j_gene: TRBJ2-2; abundance: many; len: 15; v_gene: TRBV12-3/TRBV12-4; CDR3aa: CASSPLGGRNGELFF
j_gene: TRBJ2-5; abundance: many; len: 11; v_gene: TRBV2; CDR3aa: CASSVKETQYF
j_gene: TRBJ2-7; abundance: many; len: 18; v_gene: TRBV6-5; CDR3aa: CASSYSRGGAGSSYEQYF
j_gene: TRBJ2-3; abundance: -; len: 13; v_gene: TRBV20-1; CDR3aa: CSATHMGPDTQYF
j_gene: TRBJ2-1; abundance: -; len: 16; v_gene: TRBV6-4; CDR3aa: CASSEGRGGGVSRQFF
j_gene: TRBJ2-7; abundance: many; len: 15; v_gene: TRBV28; CDR3aa: CASSRIQGNINEQYF
j_gene: TRBJ1-2; abundance: -; len: 15; v_gene: TRBV5-1; CDR3aa: CASSTRPRTDYGYTF
j_gene: TRBJ1-2; abundance: -; len: 17; v_gene: TRBV4-3; CDR3aa: CASSQEWNRGARGGYTF
j_gene: TRBJ1-3; abundance: many; len: 14; v_gene: TRBV18; CDR3aa: CATTTWDSGNTIYF
j_gene: TRBJ2-3; abundance: many; len: 13; v_gene: TRBV30; CDR3aa: CAWSPGGPDTQYF
j_gene: TRBJ2-3; abundance: many; len: 17; v_gene: TRBV9; CDR3aa: CASSPFLGAGETDTQYF
j_gene: TRBJ2-1; abundance: many; len: 14; v_gene: TRBV6-1; CDR3aa: CASSDSGTTSEQFF
j_gene: TRBJ1-4; abundance: many; len: 12; v_gene: TRBV5-1; CDR3aa: CASSSDNSELFF
j_gene: TRBJ1-1; abundance: many; len: 16; v_gene: TRBV3-1; CDR3aa: CASSIRTGPMNTEAFF
j_gene: TRBJ1-2; abundance: many; len: 12; v_gene: TRBV12-3/TRBV12-4; CDR3aa: CASSLGVYGYTF
j_gene: TRBJ1-6; abundance: many; len: 16; v_gene: TRBV20-1; CDR3aa: CSARYDRAKVNSPLHF
j_gene: TRBJ1-5; abundance: many; len: 14; v_gene: TRBV6-5; CDR3aa: CASSYGGRTQPQHF
j_gene: TRBJ1-1; abundance: -; len: 15; v_gene: TRBV7-9; CDR3aa: CASSLPGLMNTEAFF
j_gene: TRBJ2-6; abundance: many; len: 15; v_gene: TRBV7-3; CDR3aa: CASSLLEAGANVLTF
j_gene: TRBJ1-4; abundance: many; len: 13; v_gene: TRBV30; CDR3aa: CACKGDIREKLFF
j_gene: TRBJ1-2; abundance: many; len: 14; v_gene: TRBV2; CDR3aa: CARGGGDPNYGYTF
j_gene: TRBJ2-1; abundance: many; len: 14; v_gene: TRBV7-2; CDR3aa: CASSLATRDSEQFF
j_gene: TRBJ2-7; abundance: many; len: 15; v_gene: TRBV6-2/TRBV6-3; CDR3aa: CASSDLAGSSYEQYF
j_gene: TRBJ2-7; abundance: many; len: 12; v_gene: TRBV7-2; CDR3aa: CASSSAAGEQYF